Following are 27 T cell receptor beta chains from one sample sequenced in a study of CD8 T cells in ankylosing spondylitis. From the 5' RACE reads, TCRdb called clonotypes with MiXCR, one entry per CDR3 protein. The sample includes 750,000 to 850,000 distinct CDR3 sequences, 12% of them seen just once. Findings of the study overall: A motif in TCR beta, a set of eight or nine highly homologous variants, appeared characteristic of ankylosing spondylitis blood.

No antigen is known for these receptors. The sequenced sample was blood, either unsorted or a sorted T cell fraction (not recorded which). These receptor sequences come from a male donor with ankylosing spondylitis.

The chain combines TRBV30 with TRBJ2-7, with TRBD1 matching 7 bases. The CDR3 spans 17 residues. V gave up 2 bases and J gave up 3 bases; unmatched junction bases: 16. Per germline, CDR1 GTSNPN and CDR2 SVGIG (reference sequence). The CDR3 coding sequence is TGTGCCTGGAGTAGGAGAAATTTAGGGACAGTCAACTACGAGCAGTACTTC. Residues: CAWSRRNLGTVNYEQYF.

This clonotype was found a few times. The chain recombines TRBV15 with TRBJ2-3; possibly TRBD2 for D (5 bases). The V and J ends lost 0 bases and 3 bases respectively, with 13 bases between them. The length of the CDR3 is 16 residues. Germline V gene data show CDR1 as LNHNV and CDR2 as YYDKDF (reference sequence). CDR3 loop: CATSRDLGLATDTQYF. The CDR3 nucleotides read TGTGCCACCAGCAGAGATCTCGGGCTAGCTACAGATACGCAGTATTTT.

This chain links TRBV4-3 with TRBJ2-7; D gene uncertain. This CDR3 comprises 16 residues. Trimming pared 0 bases from V and 0 bases from J, leaving 12 bases between. The germline V gene encodes CDR1 LGHNA and CDR2 YSLEER. This CDR3 is CASSQELVVSSYEQYF. The DNA of the CDR3 is TGCGCCAGCAGCCAAGAGTTGGTAGTTAGCTCCTACGAGCAGTACTTC.

The chain combines TRBV20-1 with TRBJ2-5; the match to TRBD1 covers 9 bases. The V segment lost 3 bases and the J segment 5 bases; nucleotides outside the gene matches: 7. In germline, CDR1 is DFQATT, CDR2 SNEGSKA (reference sequence). The CDR3 is 14 amino acids. CDR3 in amino acids: CSASQDRGGETQYF. CDR3 nucleotide sequence: TGCAGTGCTAGTCAGGACAGGGGAGGGGAGACCCAGTACTTC.

V usage is TRBV5-1 and J usage is TRBJ2-7; 8 bases align to TRBD2. The germline V gene has CDR1 SGHRS and CDR2 YFSETQ. V gave up 6 bases and J gave up 4 bases; unmatched junction bases: 12. The CDR3 extends over 15 amino acids. The CDR3: CASTPRGSGIYEQYF. In DNA, the CDR3 is TGCGCCAGCACCCCTCGGGGTAGCGGGATATACGAGCAGTACTTC.

The rearrangement joins TRBV20-1 to TRBJ1-1, with D possibly being TRBD1 (5 bases). The CDR3 runs 14 residues. V was shortened by 4 bases and J by 1 base, with 13 bases between the two germline ends. Germline V CDR1 and CDR2: DFQATT, SNEGSKA (reference sequence). This CDR3 reads CSATGGLENTEAFF. In DNA form, the CDR3 reads TGCAGTGCTACCGGGGGATTGGAGAACACTGAAGCTTTCTTT.

The chain is built from TRBV20-1 and TRBJ2-4, with D uncertain. CDR3 length: 12 amino acids. V lost 0 bases to trimming and J lost 6 bases, with 6 bases between them. Looked up from germline, CDR1 is DFQATT and CDR2 is SNEGSKA (reference sequence). The CDR3 reads CSARDWGNIQYF. CDR3 DNA sequence: TGCAGTGCTAGAGATTGGGGAAACATTCAGTACTTC.

There are many counts of this clonotype. This sequence joins TRBV15 and TRBJ1-2; D remains ambiguous. Trimming took off 0 bases at V and 7 bases at J, with 12 bases between the two ends. The germline gives CDR1 LNHNV, CDR2 YYDKDF (reference sequence). This CDR3 spans 14 amino acids. The CDR3, as DNA: TGTGCCACCAGCAGAGATTTACAGCTGATTGGCTACACCTTC. It codes for CATSRDLQLIGYTF.

This clonotype was seen more than once but under ten times. J is TRBJ2-7 and V is TRBV28, with D unresolved. Germline-derived CDR1 and CDR2 are MDHEN and SYDVKM. V lost 6 bases and J lost 3, with 18 bases in between. The CDR3 contains 15 residues. The CDR3: CASRPPYSRNYEQYF. The CDR3 nucleotides are TGTGCCAGCAGGCCCCCCTACAGCCGAAACTACGAGCAGTACTTC.

This clonotype came up many times. J is TRBJ1-2 and V is TRBV20-1, with a weak D call TRBD1 (5 bases). The CDR3 contains 13 residues. Germline V gives CDR1 DFQATT, CDR2 SNEGSKA (reference sequence). V lost 3 bases, J lost 2 bases, and 10 bases lay in between. Here the CDR3 reads CSARISGNYGYTF. The DNA of the CDR3 is TGCAGTGCTAGGATCTCAGGGAACTATGGCTACACCTTC.

In this sample, this clonotype turned up many times. The chain couples TRBV6-1 to TRBJ1-5, with D hard to call. CDR1 and CDR2 from the germline V gene are MNHNS and SASEGT. This CDR3 has 14 amino acids. Trimming left V 5 bases short and J 0 bases short, with 8 bases between. The CDR3 is CASSTHYSNQPQHF. CDR3 nucleotide sequence: TGTGCCAGCAGTACCCACTATAGCAATCAGCCCCAGCATTTT.

J is TRBJ1-6 and V is TRBV20-1, with TRBD1 matching over 7 bases. The CDR3 length is 13 residues. The V segment lost 4 bases and the J segment 8 bases; nucleotides outside the gene matches: 5. Germline loops: CDR1 DFQATT, CDR2 SNEGSKA (reference sequence). DNA of the CDR3: TGCAGTGCTACAACAGGGGTTGATTCACCCCTCCACTTT. It codes for CSATTGVDSPLHF.

The V and J genes are TRBV7-9 and TRBJ1-6; D remains ambiguous. CDR1 SEHNR and CDR2 FQNEAQ come from the germline V gene (reference sequence). The CDR3 loop spans 12 amino acids. Trimming took 1 base from V and 13 from J, leaving 8 bases between them. The CDR3 is CASSLGEAPLHF. The CDR3 region has the DNA TGTGCCAGCAGCTTAGGAGAAGCGCCCCTCCACTTT.

V usage is TRBV3-1 and J usage is TRBJ2-3, with 15 positions matching TRBD2. This CDR3 has 18 amino acids. Germline lookup yields CDR1 LGHDT and CDR2 YNNKEL (reference sequence). The V segment lost 7 bases and the J segment 1 base; nucleotides outside the gene matches: 9. The CDR3 reads CASTPGLAGGSGTDTQYF. Here the CDR3 DNA reads TGTGCCAGCACCCCGGGACTAGCGGGAGGAAGTGGCACAGATACGCAGTATTTT.

This clonotype occurred a few times. The chain is built from TRBV3-1 and TRBJ2-5; TRBD2 aligns across 8 bases. V lost 4 bases and J lost 0; bases outside the gene matches: 4. The length of the CDR3 is 15 residues. Germline V gene data show CDR1 as LGHDT and CDR2 as YNNKEL (reference sequence). Written as DNA, the CDR3 is TGTGCCAGCAGCCCCTCGGGAGGGTACCAAGAGACCCAGTACTTC. Translated: CASSPSGGYQETQYF.

V gene TRBV4-3 combines with J gene TRBJ2-3; 8 nucleotides align to TRBD2. The CDR3 extends over 16 amino acids. CDR1 is LGHNA and CDR2 is YSLEER in the germline V gene. Trimming at V came to 4 bases and at J to 4 bases, leaving 10 bases not matched to a gene. CDR3 amino acids: CASSRGHAGGADTQYF. DNA for the CDR3: TGCGCCAGCAGCCGTGGCCACGCGGGAGGAGCAGATACGCAGTATTTT.

Only a few counts were recorded for this clonotype. The gene calls are TRBV20-1 and TRBJ2-1, with 9 bases fitting TRBD2. V lost 2 bases, J lost 5 bases, and 10 bases stayed unmatched. Germline V gene lookup returns CDR1 DFQATT and CDR2 SNEGSKA (reference sequence). The CDR3 extends over 16 amino acids. The chain's CDR3 is CSARPPGLASDNEQFF. The CDR3 coding sequence is TGCAGTGCTAGACCTCCGGGACTAGCCTCTGACAATGAGCAGTTCTTC.

The chain combines TRBV20-1 with TRBJ2-2; 10 bases agree with TRBD2. Germline CDR1 is DFQATT and CDR2 is SNEGSKA (reference sequence). Trimming removed 6 bases from V and 7 bases from J; junction bases left unmatched: 8. The CDR3 extends over 14 amino acids. As DNA, the CDR3 is TGCAGTGCCGCAGCGGGAGGGCCCCACGGGGAGCTGTTTTTT. This gives the protein CSAAAGGPHGELFF.

This clonotype was seen more than once but under ten times. The chain links TRBV10-3 to TRBJ2-3; a possible D gene is TRBD1 (7 bases). The CDR3 has 14 amino acids. Trimming took 6 bases from V and 0 from J, leaving 10 bases between them. Germline values: CDR1 ENHRY, CDR2 SYGVKD. The CDR3 bases are TGTGCCATCAGGCGGGACAGAAGCACAGATACGCAGTATTTT. Translated, it gives CAIRRDRSTDTQYF.

V usage is TRBV4-2 and J usage is TRBJ1-1; the match to TRBD1 covers 8 bases. The CDR3 spans 15 residues. Germline V gene sequence: CDR1 LGHNA, CDR2 YNFKEQ. Trimming cost V 1 base and J 1 base; bases outside gene matches: 2. CDR3 coding DNA: TGTGCCAGCAGCCAAGTTGACAGGGGGAACACTGAAGCTTTCTTT. Translated: CASSQVDRGNTEAFF.

This clonotype turned up a few times. The rearrangement joins TRBV9 to TRBJ1-2; D is possibly TRBD1 (6 bases). V was pared by 3 bases and J by 4 bases, with 10 bases between. Germline CDR1 SGDLS, CDR2 YYNGEE. The CDR3 contains 13 residues. CDR3: CASSARTAYGYTF. Here the CDR3 DNA reads TGTGCCAGCAGCGCCAGGACAGCCTATGGCTACACCTTC.

This clonotype was seen many times. CDR3 bases: TGTGCCAGCAGTTTATACGGGGCAGCTAACACTGAAGCTTTCTTT. Translation gives CASSLYGAANTEAFF. This chain joins TRBV12-3 or TRBV12-4 and TRBJ1-1, with TRBD1 as a possible D gene (5 bases). V shed 2 bases and J shed 2 bases, with 12 bases lying between them. This CDR3 is 15 amino acids long.

The rearrangement uses TRBV21-1 and TRBJ2-3. TRBV21-1 is listed as a pseudogene. The CDR3 is made up of 15 amino acids. CDR3 residues: CASTFQNQGTDTQYF. Written as DNA, the CDR3 is TGTGCCAGCACCTTTCAGAACCAGGGCACAGATACGCAGTATTTT.

A few counts support this clonotype. The V call is TRBV5-1, the J call TRBJ2-5; TRBD2 aligns across 8 bases. J lost 4 bases, V lost 6 bases, and 8 bases had no gene match. CDR1 SGHRS and CDR2 YFSETQ come from the germline V gene. CDR3 length: 14 amino acids. Written as DNA, the CDR3 is TGCGCCAGCACCGTTAGCGGGACCGGAGAGACCCAGTACTTC. Translated: CASTVSGTGETQYF.

The chain combines TRBV7-6 with TRBJ1-1, with TRBD1 as a possible D gene (5 bases). Trimming stripped 5 bases from V and 0 bases from J, with 10 bases between. The CDR3 sequence is 14 residues long. Germline V lookup: CDR1 SGHVS, CDR2 FNYEAQ. The CDR3 nucleotides are TGTGCCAGCAGCCGCCTAGGGGTGAACACTGAAGCTTTCTTT. Encoded protein: CASSRLGVNTEAFF.

This clonotype was detected a few times. Here the CDR3 DNA reads TGTGCCAGCATCCCTCCCGGACAGCTCACAGATACGCAGTATTTT. Encoded protein: CASIPPGQLTDTQYF. V gene TRBV7-2 combines with J gene TRBJ2-3; possible D gene TRBD1, 6 bases. CDR1 is SGHTA, CDR2 FQGNSA, per germline. CDR3 length equals 15 residues. V was clipped by 7 bases and J by 2 bases, with 16 bases between them.

The chain has TRBV20-1 and TRBJ2-5; a possible D gene is TRBD2 (7 bases). The CDR3 totals 16 residues. V shed 3 bases and J shed 2 bases, with 19 bases lying between them. The germline V gene has CDR1 DFQATT and CDR2 SNEGSKA (reference sequence). CDR3 nucleotides: TGCAGTGCTAGTCCCAAGGGGGACTACTTTCAAGAGACCCAGTACTTC. It translates to CSASPKGDYFQETQYF.